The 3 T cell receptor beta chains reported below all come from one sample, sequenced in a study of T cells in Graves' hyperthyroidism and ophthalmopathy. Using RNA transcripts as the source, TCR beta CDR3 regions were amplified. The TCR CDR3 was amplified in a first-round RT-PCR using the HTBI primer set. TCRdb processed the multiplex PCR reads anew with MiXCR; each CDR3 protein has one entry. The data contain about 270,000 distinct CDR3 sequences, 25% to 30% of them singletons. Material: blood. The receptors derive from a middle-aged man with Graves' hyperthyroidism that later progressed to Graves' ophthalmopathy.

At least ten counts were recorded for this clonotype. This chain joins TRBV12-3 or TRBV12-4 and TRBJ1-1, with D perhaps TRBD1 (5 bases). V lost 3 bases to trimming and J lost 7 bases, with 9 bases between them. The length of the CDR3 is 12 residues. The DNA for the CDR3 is TGTGCCAGCAGTTTGGGGGTGGGTGAAGCTTTCTTT. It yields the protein CASSLGVGEAFF.

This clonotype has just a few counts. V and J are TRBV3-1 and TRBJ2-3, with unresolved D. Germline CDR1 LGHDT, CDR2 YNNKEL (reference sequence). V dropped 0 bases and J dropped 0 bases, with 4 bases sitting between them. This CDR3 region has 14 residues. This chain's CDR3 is CASSQEPSTDTQYF. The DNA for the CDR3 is TGTGCCAGCAGCCAAGAACCTAGCACAGATACGCAGTATTTT.

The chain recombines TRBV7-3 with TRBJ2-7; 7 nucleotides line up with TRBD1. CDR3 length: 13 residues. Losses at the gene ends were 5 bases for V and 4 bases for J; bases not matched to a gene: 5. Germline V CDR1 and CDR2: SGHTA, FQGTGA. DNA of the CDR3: TGTGCCAGCAGCGGACAGACAGGGTACGAGCAGTACTTC. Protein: CASSGQTGYEQYF. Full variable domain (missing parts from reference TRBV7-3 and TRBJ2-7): GAGVSQTPSNKVTEKGKYVELRCDPISGHTALYWYRQSLGQGPEFLIYFQGTGAADDSGLPNDRFFAVRPEGSVSTLKIQRTERGDSAVYLCASSGQTGYEQYFGPGTRLTVT.